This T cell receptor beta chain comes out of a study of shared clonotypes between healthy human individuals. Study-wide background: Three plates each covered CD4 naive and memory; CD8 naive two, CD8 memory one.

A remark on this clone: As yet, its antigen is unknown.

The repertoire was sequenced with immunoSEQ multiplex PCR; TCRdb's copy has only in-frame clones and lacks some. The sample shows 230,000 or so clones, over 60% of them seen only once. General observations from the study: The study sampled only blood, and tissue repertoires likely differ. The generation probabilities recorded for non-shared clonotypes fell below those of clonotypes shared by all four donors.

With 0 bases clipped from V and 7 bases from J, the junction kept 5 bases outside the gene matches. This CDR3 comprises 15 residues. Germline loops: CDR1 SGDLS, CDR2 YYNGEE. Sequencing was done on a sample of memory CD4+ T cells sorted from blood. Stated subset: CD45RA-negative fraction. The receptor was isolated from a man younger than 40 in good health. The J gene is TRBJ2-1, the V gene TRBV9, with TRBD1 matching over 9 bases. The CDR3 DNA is TGTGCCAGCAGCGTAGGGGACAGGGAGTCGAATGAGCAGTTCTTC. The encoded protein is CASSVGDRESNEQFF.